This TCR beta chain was recovered during a study of CD8 T cells in Susac syndrome. After extraction with the RNeasy kit, 0.5 to 1 ug of the RNA was reverse transcribed using random hexamers. MiXCR, run by TCRdb on the immunoSEQ multiplex PCR reads, gives a single entry per CDR3 protein. The sample records about 120,000 distinct CDR3 sequences, 85% to 95% being singletons. The sequence derives from a human donor with multiple sclerosis. Sequencing input: CD4+ T cells from PBMCs.

DNA of the CDR3: TGTGCCAGCAGAACCACAGGGGCCCGGGAGCCCCAGCATTTT. As protein: CASRTTGAREPQHF. This chain uses TRBV6-2 or TRBV6-3 with TRBJ1-5, with TRBD1 matching over 7 bases. CDR1 is MNHEY and CDR2 is SVGEGT in the germline V gene. The V gene end was trimmed by 6 bases and the J gene end by 8 bases; junction bases not matched to a gene: 10. This CDR3 is 14 amino acids long.